This T cell receptor (beta chain) is drawn from a study of early T cells in non-severe SARS-CoV-2 infection. Study overall: Sequencing was performed on bulk RNA from unsorted whole blood, leaving chains unpaired.

Individual cDNA molecules carried attached unique molecular identifiers. TCRdb fed the 5' RACE reads into MiXCR, producing one record per CDR3 protein. Here the sample spans roughly 62,000 distinct CDR3 sequences, about 8% being singletons. Trimming left V 2 bases short and J 3 bases short, with 13 bases between. The CDR3 totals 15 residues. The germline CDR1 and CDR2 sequences are MGHRA and YSYEKL. This clonotype was observed many times. This chain uses TRBV4-1 with TRBJ1-2; D is perhaps TRBD1 (5 bases). The sequence was obtained from an adult who was a healthcare worker with PCR-confirmed SARS-CoV-2 infection or an uninfected control (not recorded which). Sequencing was performed on whole blood. The CDR3 loop reads CASSQKEGFHYGYTF. For the CDR3, the DNA is TGCGCCAGCAGCCAAAAAGAGGGGTTCCACTATGGCTACACCTTC.